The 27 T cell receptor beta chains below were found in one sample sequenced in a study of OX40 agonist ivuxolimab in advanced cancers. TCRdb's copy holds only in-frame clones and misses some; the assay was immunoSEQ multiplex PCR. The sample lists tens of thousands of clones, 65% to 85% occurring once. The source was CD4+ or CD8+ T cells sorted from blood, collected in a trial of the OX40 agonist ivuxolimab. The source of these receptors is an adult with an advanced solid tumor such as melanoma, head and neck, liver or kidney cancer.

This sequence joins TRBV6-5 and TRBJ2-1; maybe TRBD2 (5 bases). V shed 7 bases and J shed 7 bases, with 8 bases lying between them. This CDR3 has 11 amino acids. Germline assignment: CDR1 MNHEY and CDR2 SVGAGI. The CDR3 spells CASKRENEQFF. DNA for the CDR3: TGTGCCAGCAAAAGGGAGAATGAGCAGTTCTTC.

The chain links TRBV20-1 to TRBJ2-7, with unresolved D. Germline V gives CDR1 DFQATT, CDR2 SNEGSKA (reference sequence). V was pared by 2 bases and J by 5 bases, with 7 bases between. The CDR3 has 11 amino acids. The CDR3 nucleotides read TGCAGTGCTAGAAACAAGAACGAGCAGTACTTC. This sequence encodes CSARNKNEQYF.

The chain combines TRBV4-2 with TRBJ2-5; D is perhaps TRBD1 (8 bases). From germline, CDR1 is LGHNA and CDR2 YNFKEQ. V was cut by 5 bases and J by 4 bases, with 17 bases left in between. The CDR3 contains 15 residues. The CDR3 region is CASSKKQGEGETQYF. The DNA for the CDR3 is TGTGCCAGCAGCAAGAAACAGGGGGAGGGAGAGACCCAGTACTTC.

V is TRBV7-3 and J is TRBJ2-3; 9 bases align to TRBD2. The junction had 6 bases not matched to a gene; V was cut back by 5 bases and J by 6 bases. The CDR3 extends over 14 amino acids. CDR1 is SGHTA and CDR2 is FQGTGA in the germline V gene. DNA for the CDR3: TGTGCCAGCAGCCGGGGGACTAGCCGGGATACGCAGTATTTT. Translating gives CASSRGTSRDTQYF.

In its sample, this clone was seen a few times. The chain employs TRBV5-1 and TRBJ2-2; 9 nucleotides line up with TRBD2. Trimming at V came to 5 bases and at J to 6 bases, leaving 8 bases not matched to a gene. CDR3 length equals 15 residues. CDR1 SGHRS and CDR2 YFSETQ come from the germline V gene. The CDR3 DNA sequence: TGCGCCAGCAGACTGAATAGCGGGAGTGCCGGGGAGCTGTTTTTT. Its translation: CASRLNSGSAGELFF.

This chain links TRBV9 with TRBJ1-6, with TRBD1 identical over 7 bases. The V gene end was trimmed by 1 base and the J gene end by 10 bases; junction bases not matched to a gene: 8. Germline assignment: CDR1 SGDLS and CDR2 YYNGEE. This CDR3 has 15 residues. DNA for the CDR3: TGTGCCAGCAGCGTAAGACAGGGAAACGGATCACCCCTCCACTTT. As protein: CASSVRQGNGSPLHF. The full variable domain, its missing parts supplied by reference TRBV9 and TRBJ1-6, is DSGVTQTPKHLITATGQRVTLRCSPRSGDLSVYWYQQSLDQGLQFLIQYYNGEERAKGNILERFSAQQFPDLHSELNLSSLELGDSALYFCASSVRQGNGSPLHFGNGTRLTVT.

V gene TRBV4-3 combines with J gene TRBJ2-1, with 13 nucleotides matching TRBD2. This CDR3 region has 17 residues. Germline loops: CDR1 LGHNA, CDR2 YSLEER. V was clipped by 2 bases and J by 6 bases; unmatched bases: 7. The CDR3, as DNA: TGCGCCAGCAGCCAACAAGTCGGGACTAGCGGGGTCAATGAGCAGTTCTTC. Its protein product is CASSQQVGTSGVNEQFF.

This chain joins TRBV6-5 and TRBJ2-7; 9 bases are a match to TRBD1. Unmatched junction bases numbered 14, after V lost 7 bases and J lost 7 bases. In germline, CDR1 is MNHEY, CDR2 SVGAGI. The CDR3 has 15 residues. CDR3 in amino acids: CASTLTGTGRNEQYF. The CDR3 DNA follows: TGTGCCAGCACCCTCACCGGGACAGGGAGGAATGAGCAGTACTTC.

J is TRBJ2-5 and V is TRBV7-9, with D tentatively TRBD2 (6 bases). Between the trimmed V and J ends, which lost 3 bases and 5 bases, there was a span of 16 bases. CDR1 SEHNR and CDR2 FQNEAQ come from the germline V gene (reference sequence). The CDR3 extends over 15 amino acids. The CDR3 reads CASSLGWAGLETQYF. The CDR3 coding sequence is TGTGCCAGCAGCTTGGGGTGGGCGGGGCTGGAGACCCAGTACTTC.

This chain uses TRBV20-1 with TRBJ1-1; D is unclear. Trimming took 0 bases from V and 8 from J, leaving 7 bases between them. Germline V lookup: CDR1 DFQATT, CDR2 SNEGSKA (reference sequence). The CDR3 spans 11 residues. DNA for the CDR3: TGCAGTGCTAGAGACGAGGTCGAAGCTTTCTTT. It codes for CSARDEVEAFF.

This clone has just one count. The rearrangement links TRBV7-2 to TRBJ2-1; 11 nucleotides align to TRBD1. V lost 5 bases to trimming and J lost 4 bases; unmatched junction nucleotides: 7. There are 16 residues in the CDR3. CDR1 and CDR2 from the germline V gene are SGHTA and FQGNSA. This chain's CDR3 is CASSRAGTGGYNEQFF. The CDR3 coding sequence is TGTGCCAGCAGCCGCGCCGGGACAGGGGGATACAATGAGCAGTTCTTC.

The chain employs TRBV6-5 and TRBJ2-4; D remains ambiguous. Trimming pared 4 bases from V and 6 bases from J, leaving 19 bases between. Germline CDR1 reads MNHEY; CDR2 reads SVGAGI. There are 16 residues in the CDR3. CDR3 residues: CASSSYDTRVGNIQYF. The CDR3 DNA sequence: TGTGCCAGCAGTTCCTATGACACCAGAGTGGGAAACATTCAGTACTTC.

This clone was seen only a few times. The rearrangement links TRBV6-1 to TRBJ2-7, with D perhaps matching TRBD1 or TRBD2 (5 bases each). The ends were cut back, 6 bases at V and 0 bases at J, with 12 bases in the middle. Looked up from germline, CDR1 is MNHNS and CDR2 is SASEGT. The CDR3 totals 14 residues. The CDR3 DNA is TGTGCCAGCAGGGGGACCCCGAGCTCCTACGAGCAGTACTTC. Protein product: CASRGTPSSYEQYF.

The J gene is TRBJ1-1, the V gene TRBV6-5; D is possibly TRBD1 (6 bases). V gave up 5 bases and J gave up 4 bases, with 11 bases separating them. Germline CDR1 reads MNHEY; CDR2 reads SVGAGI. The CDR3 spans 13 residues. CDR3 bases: TGTGCCAGCAGTACAGGGTTACGCACTGAAGCTTTCTTT. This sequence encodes CASSTGLRTEAFF.

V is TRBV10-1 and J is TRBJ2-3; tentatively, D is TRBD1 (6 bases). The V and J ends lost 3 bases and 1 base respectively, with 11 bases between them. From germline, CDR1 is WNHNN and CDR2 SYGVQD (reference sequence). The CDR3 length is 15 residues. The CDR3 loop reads CASSDRGGGTDTQYF. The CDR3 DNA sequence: TGCGCCAGCAGTGACAGGGGCGGAGGCACAGATACGCAGTATTTT.

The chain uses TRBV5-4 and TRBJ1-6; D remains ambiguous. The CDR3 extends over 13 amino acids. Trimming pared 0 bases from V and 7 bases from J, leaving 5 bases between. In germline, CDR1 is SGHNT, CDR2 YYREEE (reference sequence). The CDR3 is CASSLVGNSPLHF. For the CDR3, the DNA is TGTGCCAGCAGCTTGGTGGGCAATTCACCCCTCCACTTT.

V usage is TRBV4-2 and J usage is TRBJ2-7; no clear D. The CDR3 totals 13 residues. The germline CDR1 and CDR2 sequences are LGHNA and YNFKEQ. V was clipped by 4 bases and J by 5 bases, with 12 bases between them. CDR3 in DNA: TGTGCCAGCAGCCCTCGTATTTGGGACGAGCAGTACTTC. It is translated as CASSPRIWDEQYF.

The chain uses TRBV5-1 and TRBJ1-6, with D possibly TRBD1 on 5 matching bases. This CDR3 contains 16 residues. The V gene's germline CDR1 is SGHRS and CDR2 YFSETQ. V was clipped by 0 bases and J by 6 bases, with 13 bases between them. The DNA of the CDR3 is TGCGCCAGCAGCTTGGGGGACCTGGAGGCTAATTCACCCCTCCACTTT. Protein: CASSLGDLEANSPLHF.

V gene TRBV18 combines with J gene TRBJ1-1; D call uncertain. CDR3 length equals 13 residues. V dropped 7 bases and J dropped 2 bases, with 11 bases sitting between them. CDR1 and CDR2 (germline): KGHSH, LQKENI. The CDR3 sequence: CASLAGRNTEAFF. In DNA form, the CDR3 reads TGTGCCAGCTTGGCAGGTAGAAACACTGAAGCTTTCTTT. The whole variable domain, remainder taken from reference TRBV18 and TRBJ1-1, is NAGVMQNPRHLVRRRGQEARLRCSPMKGHSHVYWYRQLPEEGLKFMVYLQKENIIDESGMPKERFSAEFPKEGPSILRIQQVVRGDSAAYFCASLAGRNTEAFFGQGTRLTVV.

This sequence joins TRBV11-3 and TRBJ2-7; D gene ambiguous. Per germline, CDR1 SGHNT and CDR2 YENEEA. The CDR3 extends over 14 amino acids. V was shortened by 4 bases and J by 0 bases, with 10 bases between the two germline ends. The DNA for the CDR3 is TGTGCCAGCAGCTCGCGCGCGAGCTCCTACGAGCAGTACTTC. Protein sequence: CASSSRASSYEQYF.

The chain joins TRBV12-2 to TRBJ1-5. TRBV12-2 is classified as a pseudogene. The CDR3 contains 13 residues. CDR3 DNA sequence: TGTGCAAGTCGCTTAGGGTCAAATCAGCCCCAGCATTTT. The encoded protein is CASRLGSNQPQHF.

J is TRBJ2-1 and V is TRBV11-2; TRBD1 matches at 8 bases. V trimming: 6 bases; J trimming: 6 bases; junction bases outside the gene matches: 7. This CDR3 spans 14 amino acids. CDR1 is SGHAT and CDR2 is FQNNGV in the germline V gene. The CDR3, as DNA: TGTGCCAGCAGGGGACAGGTGTCGCTCAATGAGCAGTTCTTC. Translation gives CASRGQVSLNEQFF. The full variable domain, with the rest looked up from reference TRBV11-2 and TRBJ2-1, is EAGVAQSPRYKIIEKRQSVAFWCNPISGHATLYWYQQILGQGPKLLIQFQNNGVVDDSQLPKDRFSAERLKGVDSTLKIQPAKLEDSAVYLCASRGQVSLNEQFFGPGTRLTVL.

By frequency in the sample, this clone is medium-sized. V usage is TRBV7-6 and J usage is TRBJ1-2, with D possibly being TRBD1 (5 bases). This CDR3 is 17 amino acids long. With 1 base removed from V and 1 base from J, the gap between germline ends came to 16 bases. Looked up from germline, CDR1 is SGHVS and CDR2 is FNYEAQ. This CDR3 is CASSLEQDGSFNYGYTF. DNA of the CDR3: TGTGCCAGCAGCTTAGAACAGGACGGGTCGTTTAACTATGGCTACACCTTC.

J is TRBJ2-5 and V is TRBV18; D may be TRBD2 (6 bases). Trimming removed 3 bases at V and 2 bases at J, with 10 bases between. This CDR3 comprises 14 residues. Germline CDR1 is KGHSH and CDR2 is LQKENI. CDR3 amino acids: CASSPRDSQETQYF. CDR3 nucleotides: TGTGCCAGCTCACCCAGGGACTCGCAAGAGACCCAGTACTTC.

CDR3 sequence: CASKGPQGPEVFRTEAFF. The CDR3 DNA follows: TGTGCCAGTAAAGGGCCCCAGGGCCCCGAAGTATTCCGGACTGAAGCTTTCTTT. The chain joins TRBV19 to TRBJ1-1; TRBD1 is a possible D gene (5 bases). This CDR3 has 18 residues. Trimming cost V 7 bases and J 5 bases, with 29 bases left between them. CDR1 and CDR2 from the germline V gene are LNHDA and SQIVND (reference sequence).

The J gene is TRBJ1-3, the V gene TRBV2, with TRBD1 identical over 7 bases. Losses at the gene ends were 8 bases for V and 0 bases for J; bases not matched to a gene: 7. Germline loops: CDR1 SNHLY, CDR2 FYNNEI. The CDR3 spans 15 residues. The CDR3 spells CASGRQGLSGNTIYF. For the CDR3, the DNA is TGTGCCAGCGGAAGACAGGGACTCTCTGGAAACACCATATATTTT.

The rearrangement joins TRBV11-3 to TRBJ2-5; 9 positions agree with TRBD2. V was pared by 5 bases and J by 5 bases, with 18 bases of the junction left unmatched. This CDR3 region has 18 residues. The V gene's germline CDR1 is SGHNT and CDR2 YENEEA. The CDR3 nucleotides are TGTGCCAGCAGCACTCCAGTGAGGCTAGCGGGGAGGAGCGAGACCCAGTACTTC. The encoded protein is CASSTPVRLAGRSETQYF. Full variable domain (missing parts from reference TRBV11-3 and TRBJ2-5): EAGVVQSPRYKIIEKKQPVAFWCNPISGHNTLYWYLQNLGQGPELLIRYENEEAVDDSQLPKDRFSAERLKGVDSTLKIQPAELGDSAVYLCASSTPVRLAGRSETQYFGPGTRLLVL.